A single sample is the source of the 10 T cell receptor beta chains below, sequenced in a study of cytomegalovirus exposure and HLA in healthy donors (dated by TCRdb to 2016 to 2017). Libraries were constructed by the immunoSEQ multiplex PCR assay. The immuneACCESS repertoire file appears here via TCRdb, limited to in-frame rearrangements. These files lack a portion of the clones; in checked studies, under half of the deficit traces to unresolved V genes, and the cause of the others is not known. In this sample the table shows 150,000 to 200,000 clones, about 96% of which occur a single time. The top ten hold around 0.9% of the sample. Sequencing was performed on PBMCs. Receptors originate from a woman under 30 in good health and CMV-seronegative.

This chain uses TRBV29-1 with TRBJ2-7; weak D call: TRBD2 (5 bases). CDR3 length: 12 amino acids. The germline V and J ends were trimmed by 1 base and 4 bases, with 8 bases remaining between them. Per germline, CDR1 SQVTM and CDR2 ANQGSEA. CDR3 in DNA: TGCAGCGTTGAAGGGGAGAATTACGAGCAGTACTTC. It translates to CSVEGENYEQYF.

The genes are TRBV7-3 and TRBJ2-2; 7 positions agree with TRBD1. CDR3 size: 15 residues. Germline-derived CDR1 and CDR2 are SGHTA and FQGTGA. V lost 2 bases to trimming and J lost 7 bases; unmatched junction nucleotides: 7. The CDR3 sequence: CASSLGDRVGGELFF. CDR3 bases: TGTGCCAGCAGCTTAGGGGACAGAGTGGGCGGGGAGCTGTTTTTT.

This chain joins TRBV20-1 and TRBJ2-7; no clear D gene. Germline CDR1 DFQATT, CDR2 SNEGSKA (reference sequence). CDR3 length equals 11 residues. Trimming left V 3 bases short and J 3 bases short, with 6 bases between. DNA of the CDR3: TGCAGTGCTAGCCCCCTCTACGAGCAGTACTTC. Protein sequence: CSASPLYEQYF.

This rearrangement joins TRBV12-1 to TRBJ2-7; TRBD2 is the table's D call, not checked against the DNA. TRBV12-1 is an annotated pseudogene. This CDR3 has 18 residues. The CDR3 nucleotides read TGTGCCAGCACCCAGGGTCTAGCGGGCTCCAAAAGGGGCTACGAGCAGTACTTC. Its protein is CASTQGLAGSKRGYEQYF.

The chain links TRBV5-4 to TRBJ1-6; tentative D call: TRBD1 (6 bases). Trimming stripped 0 bases from V and 6 bases from J, with 10 bases between. Germline V gives CDR1 SGHNT, CDR2 YYREEE (reference sequence). CDR3 size: 15 residues. CDR3 DNA sequence: TGTGCCAGCAGCTTGGATGTGGGGGCTAATTCACCCCTCCACTTT. This codes for CASSLDVGANSPLHF.

This sequence joins TRBV5-1 and TRBJ2-5; 10 bases match TRBD1. Germline V gene lookup returns CDR1 SGHRS and CDR2 YFSETQ. The CDR3 totals 20 residues. V lost 4 bases and J lost 2; bases outside the gene matches: 20. CDR3 residues: CASSLGGQGLWRGSQETQYF. CDR3 in DNA: TGCGCCAGCAGCCTGGGGGGACAGGGGTTGTGGCGGGGGTCACAAGAGACCCAGTACTTC.

The V gene is TRBV7-2, the J gene TRBJ2-2; 8 nucleotides match TRBD1. Per the germline V gene, CDR1 is SGHTA and CDR2 is FQGNSA. The ends lost 2 bases at V and 5 bases at J; junction bases unmatched: 1. The CDR3 spans 14 residues. The CDR3 here is CASSLRTGTGELFF. CDR3 in DNA: TGTGCCAGCAGCTTACGGACAGGGACCGGGGAGCTGTTTTTT.

The chain joins TRBV4-3 to TRBJ1-5, with TRBD1 as a possible D gene (6 bases). Looked up from germline, CDR1 is LGHNA and CDR2 is YSLEER. V was cut by 0 bases and J by 3 bases, with 9 bases left in between. The length of the CDR3 is 15 residues. The CDR3 spells CASSQDNRANQPQHF. The CDR3 coding sequence is TGCGCCAGCAGCCAAGATAACAGGGCCAATCAGCCCCAGCATTTT.

The V gene is TRBV6-1, the J gene TRBJ2-5; a possible D gene is TRBD1 (6 bases). In germline, CDR1 is MNHNS, CDR2 SASEGT. The CDR3 length is 13 residues. The ends were cut back, 9 bases at V and 5 bases at J, with 16 bases in the middle. The CDR3 loop reads CASLAGDGETQYF. The CDR3 region has the DNA TGTGCCAGTTTAGCAGGGGACGGGGAGACCCAGTACTTC.

V usage is TRBV5-1 and J usage is TRBJ1-1; 8 bases line up with TRBD1. The CDR3 has 13 amino acids. With 4 bases clipped from V and 6 bases from J, the junction kept 5 bases outside the gene matches. CDR1 SGHRS and CDR2 YFSETQ come from the germline V gene. This CDR3 reads CASSVQGVAEAFF. The CDR3 nucleotides are TGCGCCAGCAGCGTACAGGGGGTAGCTGAAGCTTTCTTT.